These 5 T cell receptor beta chains originate from one sample sequenced in a study of cytomegalovirus exposure and HLA in healthy donors. It was with 60 Vbeta and 13 Jbeta primers that the PCR ran. This table comes from immunoSEQ multiplex PCR, and its TCRdb copy is limited to in-frame clones, with some not included. Of some 110,000 clones in the sample, 60% to 80% are singletons; the top ten hold approximately 6.3%. The sample was PBMCs. Every receptor here comes from a man between 60 and 70 years old in good health and CMV-seropositive.

The chain uses TRBV6-1 and TRBJ2-1, with 7 bases that match TRBD2. Germline assignment: CDR1 MNHNS and CDR2 SASEGT. The CDR3 consists of 13 residues. With 3 bases clipped from V and 10 bases from J, the junction kept 6 bases outside the gene matches. The chain's CDR3 is CASSEVGGREQFF. CDR3 sequence (DNA): TGTGCCAGCAGTGAGGTGGGGGGGAGGGAGCAGTTCTTC.

This clone was picked up a small number of times. This chain's CDR3 is CASGAQNTQYF. The CDR3 DNA is TGTGCTAGTGGGGCTCAGAATACGCAGTATTTT. This chain connects TRBV12-5 to TRBJ2-3; D remains ambiguous. V dropped 6 bases and J dropped 7 bases, with 8 bases sitting between them. CDR1 is LGHNT and CDR2 is FRNRAP in the germline V gene. This CDR3 is built from 11 residues.

V is TRBV19 and J is TRBJ2-3, with 7 bases identical to TRBD2. Germline trimming cut 1 base from V and 6 bases from J; bases unmatched to any gene: 7. Germline V gene lookup returns CDR1 LNHDA and CDR2 SQIVND (reference sequence). The CDR3 has 15 amino acids. CDR3 region: CASSIALAVGDTQYF. CDR3 sequence (DNA): TGTGCCAGTAGTATAGCCCTAGCGGTAGGGGATACGCAGTATTTT.

The rearrangement uses TRBV10-3 and TRBJ2-2; weak D call: TRBD1 (8 bases). Deletions cut 10 bases from V and 5 bases from J, with 17 bases between. The CDR3 sequence is 14 residues long. The germline gives CDR1 ENHRY, CDR2 SYGVKD. Here the CDR3 reads CASSGQGGTGELFF. CDR3 nucleotide sequence: TGTGCCAGCAGCGGACAGGGAGGGACCGGGGAGCTGTTTTTT.

The V gene is TRBV7-9, the J gene TRBJ1-2, with D perhaps matching TRBD1 (6 bases). The germline V gene has CDR1 SEHNR and CDR2 FQNEAQ (reference sequence). Trimming took 5 bases from V and 4 from J, leaving 17 bases between them. This CDR3 has 15 residues. The CDR3 coding sequence is TGTGCCAGCAGCCACTCGGGGGGCGGGCGCTATGGCTACACCTTC. This translates into CASSHSGGGRYGYTF.